This entry lists 32 T cell receptor beta chains sequenced from one sample in a study of T-cell reconstitution after alpha-beta-depleted transplantation in children. Study observations and caveats: T-cell numbers and diversity one year post-transplant derived largely from freshly generated T cells.

Antigens for these TCRs are unknown. Preparation of the TCRbeta library used unique molecular identifiers. TCRdb reanalysed the PCR reads using MiXCR and keeps one entry per CDR3 protein. In the table there are about 290,000 distinct CDR3 sequences, just over 7.5% of which are singletons. The sequenced sample was peripheral blood, obtained 360 days after TCRalphabeta/CD19-depleted stem cell transplant. These receptors came from a female patient between 2 and 15 years old who had a stem cell transplant for Fanconi anemia, so the T cells may come from the graft donor.

This clonotype has ten or more counts. The V and J genes are TRBV20-1 and TRBJ1-5, with 7 bases identical to TRBD1. Germline V lookup: CDR1 DFQATT, CDR2 SNEGSKA (reference sequence). V dropped 6 bases and J dropped 0; count of bases not matched to a gene: 11. The CDR3 loop spans 16 amino acids. The CDR3 DNA follows: TGCAGTGCCAAAGCCCGCGGGACAGATAGCAATCAGCCCCAGCATTTT. This gives the protein CSAKARGTDSNQPQHF.

This clonotype was detected many times. V is TRBV6-5 and J is TRBJ2-3; possible D gene TRBD2, 6 bases. This CDR3 is built from 15 residues. V was shortened by 3 bases and J by 5 bases, with 15 bases between the two germline ends. Per the germline V gene, CDR1 is MNHEY and CDR2 is SVGAGI. The CDR3 sequence is CASSYPPTRKDTQYF. The CDR3 nucleotides are TGTGCCAGCAGTTATCCGCCGACTAGGAAAGATACGCAGTATTTT.

This clonotype turned up a few times. This chain uses TRBV5-1 with TRBJ1-2; D remains ambiguous. Germline V gene lookup returns CDR1 SGHRS and CDR2 YFSETQ. This CDR3 region has 14 residues. Trimming pared 4 bases from V and 8 bases from J, leaving 18 bases between. DNA of the CDR3: TGCGCCAGCAGCGTAACAGACGGGCCCGGAGGCTACACCTTC. Amino acids: CASSVTDGPGGYTF.

The chain recombines TRBV6-2 or TRBV6-3 with TRBJ1-2, with D possibly being TRBD1 (6 bases). CDR3 length: 15 residues. V was cut by 7 bases and J by 7 bases, with 22 bases left in between. CDR1 is MNHEY, CDR2 SVGEGT, per germline. CDR3 amino acids: CASKGGTPETRGYTF. In DNA form, the CDR3 reads TGTGCCAGCAAGGGGGGGACCCCCGAGACCCGTGGCTACACCTTC.

This clonotype was seen ten or more times. CDR3: CASSFGTGLEQYF. In DNA form, the CDR3 reads TGTGCCAGCAGCTTCGGGACAGGGTTGGAGCAGTACTTC. The chain links TRBV7-9 to TRBJ2-7; TRBD1 agrees at 9 bases. This CDR3 region has 13 residues. Germline trimming cut 3 bases from V and 7 bases from J; bases unmatched to any gene: 4. Germline CDR1 reads SEHNR; CDR2 reads FQNEAQ (reference sequence).

This clonotype was seen ten or more times. The CDR3 spells CASRLDWNYEQYF. In DNA form, the CDR3 reads TGTGCCAGCAGACTAGACTGGAACTACGAGCAGTACTTC. The chain has TRBV9 and TRBJ2-7; TRBD2 is a possible D gene (5 bases). In germline, CDR1 is SGDLS, CDR2 YYNGEE. The CDR3 is 13 amino acids. V was pared by 5 bases and J by 3 bases, with 12 bases between.

The chain carries TRBV20-1 and TRBJ2-3; D call uncertain. Germline V gene sequence: CDR1 DFQATT, CDR2 SNEGSKA (reference sequence). V was cut by 1 base and J by 0 bases, with 14 bases left in between. The CDR3 has 16 residues. CDR3 region: CSARGGSRLSTDTQYF. The CDR3 nucleotides read TGCAGTGCTAGAGGGGGTAGTCGGCTTAGCACAGATACGCAGTATTTT.

This clonotype has a handful of counts. This sequence joins TRBV7-3 and TRBJ2-3; 9 bases fit TRBD2. The CDR3 has 16 residues. The junction had 8 bases not matched to a gene; V was cut back by 1 base and J by 6 bases. Germline CDR1 and CDR2: SGHTA and FQGTGA. The CDR3 bases are TGTGCCAGCAGCTTAAACCCTAGCGGGGTAGCGGATACGCAGTATTTT. Amino acid sequence: CASSLNPSGVADTQYF.

This clonotype appeared many times. The V and J genes are TRBV20-1 and TRBJ2-5; 14 bases line up with TRBD2. This CDR3 region has 17 residues. Germline V gene data show CDR1 as DFQATT and CDR2 as SNEGSKA (reference sequence). J was trimmed by 3 bases and V by 5 bases; bases with no gene match: 11. The CDR3 region has the DNA TGCAGTGCTCTTTCCTCGAAGACTAGCGGGGGGGAAGAGACCCAGTACTTC. Encoded protein: CSALSSKTSGGEETQYF.

This clonotype was recorded a few times. The chain couples TRBV4-2 to TRBJ2-6; 9 bases match TRBD2. Trimming removed 0 bases from V and 3 bases from J; junction bases left unmatched: 6. The germline V gene has CDR1 LGHNA and CDR2 YNFKEQ. There are 18 residues in the CDR3. The CDR3 DNA reads TGTGCCAGCAGCCAAGAGGGCGGGGGGGCATTTGGGGCCAACGTCCTGACTTTC. It codes for CASSQEGGGAFGANVLTF.

This clonotype was picked up many times. The chain uses TRBV21-1 and TRBJ1-6; the D call TRBD1 from the table was never checked on the DNA. TRBV21-1 constitutes a pseudogene. This CDR3 has 17 residues. CDR3 protein: CASSNLDRVTYNSPLHF. The CDR3 DNA reads as TGTGCCAGCAGCAACCTAGACAGGGTCACCTATAATTCACCCCTCCACTTT.

This clonotype has a count of ten or more. The chain uses TRBV24-1 and TRBJ2-1; D is uncertain. The CDR3 has 17 amino acids. Germline V gene data show CDR1 as KGHDR and CDR2 as SFDVKD. The V and J ends lost 3 bases and 7 bases respectively, with 21 bases between them. CDR3 sequence: CATSDPRTTVQSNEQFF. The CDR3 DNA is TGTGCCACCAGTGATCCCAGGACGACGGTGCAATCGAATGAGCAGTTCTTC.

This clonotype was counted at least ten times. This chain links TRBV2 with TRBJ1-5; 10 nucleotides match TRBD1. Germline CDR1 reads SNHLY; CDR2 reads FYNNEI. V shed 4 bases, J shed 0 bases, and the junction held 3 bases outside the gene matches. The CDR3 extends over 16 amino acids. CDR3 sequence: CASSGDRGPSNQPQHF. CDR3 coding DNA: TGTGCCAGCAGTGGGGACAGGGGCCCTAGCAATCAGCCCCAGCATTTT. The whole variable domain, filled in from reference TRBV2 and TRBJ1-5, reads EPEVTQTPSHQVTQMGQEVILRCVPISNHLYFYWYRQILGQKVEFLVSFYNNEISEKSEIFDDQFSVERPDGSNFTLKIRSTKLEDSAMYFCASSGDRGPSNQPQHFGDGTRLSIL.

The chain carries TRBV28 and TRBJ2-3; D not resolved. The ends were cut back, 3 bases at V and 8 bases at J, with 9 bases in the middle. Per the germline V gene, CDR1 is MDHEN and CDR2 is SYDVKM. This CDR3 contains 12 residues. The DNA of the CDR3 is TGTGCCAGCAGTTTTGGAACGGGTACGCAGTATTTT. This encodes CASSFGTGTQYF. Full variable domain (missing parts from reference TRBV28 and TRBJ2-3): DVKVTQSSRYLVKRTGEKVFLECVQDMDHENMFWYRQDPGLGLRLIYFSYDVKMKEKGDIPEGYSVSREKKERFSLILESASTNQTSMYLCASSFGTGTQYFGPGTRLTVL.

This clonotype was recorded many times. The chain couples TRBV6-5 to TRBJ2-4; D is ambiguous. Germline V gene lookup returns CDR1 MNHEY and CDR2 SVGAGI. The CDR3 spans 14 residues. V was clipped by 0 bases and J by 0 bases, with 3 bases between them. CDR3 coding DNA: TGTGCCAGCAGTTACTCCCAAGCCAAAAACATTCAGTACTTC. As protein: CASSYSQAKNIQYF.

In its sample, this clonotype was seen a few times. The CDR3 region is CASEGRPYEQYV. CDR3 sequence (DNA): TGTGCCAGCGAAGGGAGGCCCTACGAGCAGTACGTC. The rearrangement links TRBV6-5 to TRBJ2-7, with D maybe TRBD2 (6 bases). There are 12 residues in the CDR3. V lost 8 bases and J 2 bases, leaving 10 bases between the germline ends. Germline lookup yields CDR1 MNHEY and CDR2 SVGAGI.

This clonotype was counted ten times or more. The chain recombines TRBV28 with TRBJ1-4; D gene ambiguous. The V gene's germline CDR1 is MDHEN and CDR2 SYDVKM. Trimming took 5 bases from V and 3 from J, leaving 13 bases between them. The CDR3 runs to 15 residues. CDR3 nucleotides: TGTGCCAGCAGTACACGTCGTGGGGCTAATGAAAAACTGTTTTTT. Protein product: CASSTRRGANEKLFF.

The V call is TRBV11-2, the J call TRBJ2-3; 12 nucleotides align to TRBD2. CDR1 is SGHAT and CDR2 is FQNNGV in the germline V gene. This CDR3 is 18 amino acids long. Trimming at V came to 1 base and at J to 6 bases, leaving 11 bases not matched to a gene. CDR3 DNA sequence: TGTGCCAGCAGCTTAGTTCGGGCTAGCGGGGGGGCGTCGGATACGCAGTATTTT. This codes for CASSLVRASGGASDTQYF.

In its sample, this clonotype was seen a few times. The V call is TRBV27, the J call TRBJ2-6; either TRBD1 or TRBD2 may supply D (5 bases each). V was clipped by 10 bases and J by 2 bases, with 9 bases between them. This CDR3 comprises 13 residues. Germline CDR1 is MNHEY and CDR2 is SMNVEV (reference sequence). In DNA form, the CDR3 reads TGTGCCACCCGGGACCCTGGGGCCAACGTCCTGACTTTC. Residues: CATRDPGANVLTF. The variable domain in full, with the rest retrieved from reference TRBV27 and TRBJ2-6, is EAQVTQNPRYLITVTGKKLTVTCSQNMNHEYMSWYRQDPGLGLRQIYYSMNVEVTDKGDVPEGYKVSRKEKRNFPLILESPSPNQTSLYFCATRDPGANVLTFGAGSRLTVL.

With respect to this clonotype: This CDR3 fails to terminate in the conserved phenylalanine or tryptophan, so it likely reflects a read error. J is TRBJ2-1 and V is TRBV5-1; TRBD2 agrees at 10 bases. This CDR3 is built from 15 residues. The germline gives CDR1 SGHRS, CDR2 YFSETQ. V dropped 3 bases and J dropped 1; count of bases not matched to a gene: 1. The CDR3 DNA follows: TGCGCCAGCAGCTATAGCGGGGGGTCCTACAATGAGCAGTTCGTC. This translates into CASSYSGGSYNEQFV.

At least ten counts were recorded for this clonotype. The chain joins TRBV9 to TRBJ2-7; D tentatively fits TRBD1 or TRBD2 (5 bases each). Germline V gives CDR1 SGDLS, CDR2 YYNGEE. Trimming took 4 bases from V and 5 from J, leaving 19 bases between them. This CDR3 has 15 residues. CDR3 residues: CASSPKGTWPHEQYF. The CDR3 DNA sequence: TGTGCCAGCAGCCCTAAGGGGACCTGGCCCCACGAGCAGTACTTC.

The chain has TRBV20-1 and TRBJ2-7, with D possibly matching TRBD2 (5 bases). The V end was cut by 0 bases, the J end by 2 bases, with 17 bases between. This CDR3 spans 16 amino acids. Germline CDR1 DFQATT, CDR2 SNEGSKA (reference sequence). In DNA, the CDR3 is TGCAGTGCTAGAGATATAGCTCTCTTGGGAGCCTACGAGCAGTACGTC. Amino acids: CSARDIALLGAYEQYV.

Many counts were recorded for this clonotype. In nucleotides, the CDR3 is TGCAGCGTTGAAGATCGTGGACAGGGGGGTAAAGAGACCCAGTACTTC. It specifies CSVEDRGQGGKETQYF. J is TRBJ2-5 and V is TRBV29-1; TRBD1 matches 10 bases. CDR3 length equals 16 residues. The germline CDR1 and CDR2 sequences are SQVTM and ANQGSEA. V shed 0 bases, J shed 3 bases, and the junction held 7 bases outside the gene matches. Supplemented by reference TRBV29-1 and TRBJ2-5, the full variable domain reads SAVISQKPSRDICQRGTSLTIQCQVDSQVTMMFWYRQQPGQSLTLIATANQGSEATYESGFVIDKFPISRPNLTFSTLTVSNMSPEDSSIYLCSVEDRGQGGKETQYFGPGTRLLVL.

CDR3 protein: CASTPGGQVETQYF. CDR3 bases: TGTGCCAGCACCCCTGGGGGGCAGGTAGAGACCCAGTACTTC. The rearrangement joins TRBV11-2 to TRBJ2-5; D is possibly TRBD1 or TRBD2 (6 bases each). The CDR3 length is 14 residues. CDR1 and CDR2 from the germline V gene are SGHAT and FQNNGV. Trimming cost V 7 bases and J 4 bases, with 16 bases left between them.

The chain employs TRBV6-1 and TRBJ2-6; 7 nucleotides align to TRBD1. Germline CDR1 and CDR2: MNHNS and SASEGT. V shed 6 bases and J 0 bases; nucleotides not matched to a gene: 11. This CDR3 comprises 18 residues. The CDR3 bases are TGTGCCAGCAGGCGTTCTCCGGGACAGATCTCTGGGGCCAACGTCCTGACTTTC. It translates to CASRRSPGQISGANVLTF.

DNA of the CDR3: TGTGCCAGCAGTCCCCCCGACCACTCTGGGGCCAACGTCCTGACTTTC. Amino acid sequence: CASSPPDHSGANVLTF. V is TRBV6-1 and J is TRBJ2-6; D call uncertain. This CDR3 is 16 amino acids long. CDR1 is MNHNS and CDR2 is SASEGT in the germline V gene. The V and J ends lost 5 bases and 0 bases respectively, with 11 bases between them.

This clonotype has a count of ten or more. The chain uses TRBV7-2 and TRBJ1-2; D remains unclear. V gave up 7 bases and J gave up 0 bases, with 12 bases separating them. Germline-derived CDR1 and CDR2 are SGHTA and FQGNSA. The CDR3 sequence is 14 residues long. In DNA form, the CDR3 reads TGTGCCAGCACCTTGGGAGGTCCTAACTATGGCTACACCTTC. Amino acids: CASTLGGPNYGYTF.

The chain employs TRBV6-5 and TRBJ1-2; TRBD1 agrees at 9 bases. The CDR3 spans 14 residues. V was pared by 4 bases and J by 4 bases, with 4 bases of the junction left unmatched. Germline V gene lookup returns CDR1 MNHEY and CDR2 SVGAGI. CDR3: CASSLQGAAYGYTF. The DNA for the CDR3 is TGTGCCAGCAGTTTACAGGGGGCGGCCTATGGCTACACCTTC.

The CDR3 DNA follows: TGCGCCAGCAACCCTAGCGCCCCCGTTTTCACAGATACGCAGTATTTT. Residues: CASNPSAPVFTDTQYF. V gene TRBV5-1 combines with J gene TRBJ2-3, with D possibly TRBD2 on 6 matching bases. The CDR3 is made up of 16 amino acids. Per germline, CDR1 SGHRS and CDR2 YFSETQ. Trimming removed 6 bases from V and 2 bases from J, with 19 bases in between.

In its sample, this clonotype was seen many times. The rearrangement joins TRBV7-8 to TRBJ1-5; 7 nucleotides align to TRBD1. Germline CDR1 SGHVS, CDR2 FQNEAQ. The CDR3 spans 15 residues. The junction had 10 bases not matched to a gene; V was cut back by 10 bases and J by 1 base. The DNA for the CDR3 is TGTGCCACACAAGAGGGGGCTAGGAGCAATCAGCCCCAGCATTTT. Its translation: CATQEGARSNQPQHF.

This clonotype occurred many times. CDR3 bases: TGTGCCAGCAGTTACTCACCGGGCACAGATACGCAGTATTTT. Protein: CASSYSPGTDTQYF. J is TRBJ2-3 and V is TRBV6-5; no clear D. The CDR3 runs to 14 residues. From germline, CDR1 is MNHEY and CDR2 SVGAGI. V was pared by 0 bases and J by 1 base, with 5 bases between.

The chain joins TRBV20-1 to TRBJ1-5; 9 nucleotides line up with TRBD1. Looked up from germline, CDR1 is DFQATT and CDR2 is SNEGSKA (reference sequence). The V and J ends lost 2 bases and 5 bases, in that order; junction bases with no gene match: 4. The CDR3 consists of 14 residues. CDR3 coding DNA: TGCAGTGCTAGAACGGGACAGGGACATCAGCCCCAGCATTTT. It translates to CSARTGQGHQPQHF.